This paragraph reports one T cell receptor beta chain. Its antigen is currently unknown. Read data end 3 residues before the CDR3 end; the end is taken from the germline J gene. The record originates from a study of T cells in women clearing cervical HPV infection. As for the study in general: For cases, blood was sampled a median approximately 150 days after lesion detection, interquartile range roughly 85 to 200 days.

Whole-study findings and limits: CIN3+ cases had significantly higher TCR richness than controls; evenness did not differ.

The germline CDR1 and CDR2 sequences are SEHNR and FQNEAQ (reference sequence). The CDR3 sequence is 14 residues long. Assay: immunoSEQ multiplex PCR; the TCRdb copy retains only in-frame clones and omits some. The listing contains under 45,000 clones. This clonotype was sampled from a woman between 18 and 70 years old with a cervical HPV16 infection that either progressed to CIN3+ or cleared (not recorded which). The J gene is TRBJ1-2, the V gene TRBV7-9; no definite D call. The sequencing sample was made of blood buffy coat. The CDR3 is CASSQSSLSGGYTF. The DNA read from the CDR3 is TGTGCCAGCAGCCAGAGTAGCCTCAGCGGCGGC.